This entry lists 8 T cell receptor beta chains sequenced from one sample in a study of OX40 agonist ivuxolimab in advanced cancers. Data came from immunoSEQ multiplex PCR; TCRdb stores just in-frame clones and leaves some out. The repertoire holds more than 85,000 clones, with roughly 87% as singletons. The specimen comprised CD4+ or CD8+ T cells sorted from blood, sampled in a trial of the OX40 agonist ivuxolimab. Receptor source: an adult with an advanced solid tumor such as melanoma, head and neck, liver or kidney cancer.

The sample holds one count of this clone. J is TRBJ2-2 and V is TRBV6-1; tentative D call: TRBD2 (5 bases). The CDR3 has 17 residues. Germline CDR1 and CDR2: MNHNS and SASEGT. V lost 3 bases and J lost 4, with 18 bases in between. This CDR3 reads CASSDQPVGSSTGELFF. CDR3 DNA sequence: TGTGCCAGCAGTGATCAGCCGGTAGGGAGCAGCACCGGGGAGCTGTTTTTT.

V and J are TRBV5-6 and TRBJ1-1, with TRBD1 identical over 7 bases. Trimming took 3 bases from V and 5 from J; bases not matched to a gene: 7. Germline V gene lookup returns CDR1 SGHDT and CDR2 YYEEEE. This CDR3 has 14 residues. In DNA form, the CDR3 reads TGTGCCAGCAGCTACGACAGGGTAAAGACTGAAGCTTTCTTT. It encodes CASSYDRVKTEAFF.

The chain employs TRBV6-6 and TRBJ2-7, with 9 bases identical to TRBD2. The junction had 3 bases not matched to a gene; V was cut back by 0 bases and J by 3 bases. Germline V gene lookup returns CDR1 MNHNY and CDR2 SVGAGI (reference sequence). The CDR3 totals 15 residues. The CDR3 sequence: CASSYSTSGIYEQYF. CDR3 DNA sequence: TGTGCCAGCAGTTACTCGACTAGCGGAATCTACGAGCAGTACTTC.

The rearrangement joins TRBV30 to TRBJ2-3; unclear D gene. Germline V CDR1 and CDR2: GTSNPN, SVGIG (reference sequence). The CDR3 has 13 amino acids. V gave up 0 bases and J gave up 4 bases, with 8 bases separating them. CDR3 amino acids: CAWSVAGSDTQYF. In nucleotides, the CDR3 is TGTGCCTGGAGTGTAGCAGGTTCAGATACGCAGTATTTT.

The chain joins TRBV5-1 to TRBJ2-7, with a weak D call TRBD2 (6 bases). The CDR3 length is 15 residues. Germline-derived CDR1 and CDR2 are SGHRS and YFSETQ. V dropped 0 bases and J dropped 5 bases, with 15 bases sitting between them. DNA for the CDR3: TGCGCCAGCAGCTTGGCCCTTAAGGCGGGGCACGAGCAGTACTTC. As protein: CASSLALKAGHEQYF.

The chain is built from TRBV2 and TRBJ2-7; D is unclear. Germline V gene data show CDR1 as SNHLY and CDR2 as FYNNEI. V gave up 7 bases and J gave up 6 bases, with 13 bases separating them. The CDR3 extends over 12 amino acids. The CDR3 here is CASTPGLAEQYF. The DNA for the CDR3 is TGTGCCAGCACCCCGGGCTTGGCCGAGCAGTACTTC.

The chain links TRBV7-6 to TRBJ2-7, with D possibly TRBD2 on 5 matching bases. The CDR3 extends over 14 amino acids. Trimming removed 1 base at V and 4 bases at J, with 11 bases between. The germline gives CDR1 SGHVS, CDR2 FNYEAQ. CDR3 protein: CASSLDIGSYEQYF. The CDR3 DNA follows: TGTGCCAGCAGCTTAGATATAGGGAGTTACGAGCAGTACTTC.

The chain uses TRBV19 and TRBJ2-7; D possibly corresponds to TRBD1 (5 bases). The CDR3 extends over 14 amino acids. V was cut by 6 bases and J by 2 bases, with 14 bases left in between. Germline loops: CDR1 LNHDA, CDR2 SQIVND (reference sequence). The CDR3 loop reads CASRGLDRPYEQYF. The CDR3 coding sequence is TGTGCCAGTAGGGGTCTCGACAGACCCTACGAGCAGTACTTC.